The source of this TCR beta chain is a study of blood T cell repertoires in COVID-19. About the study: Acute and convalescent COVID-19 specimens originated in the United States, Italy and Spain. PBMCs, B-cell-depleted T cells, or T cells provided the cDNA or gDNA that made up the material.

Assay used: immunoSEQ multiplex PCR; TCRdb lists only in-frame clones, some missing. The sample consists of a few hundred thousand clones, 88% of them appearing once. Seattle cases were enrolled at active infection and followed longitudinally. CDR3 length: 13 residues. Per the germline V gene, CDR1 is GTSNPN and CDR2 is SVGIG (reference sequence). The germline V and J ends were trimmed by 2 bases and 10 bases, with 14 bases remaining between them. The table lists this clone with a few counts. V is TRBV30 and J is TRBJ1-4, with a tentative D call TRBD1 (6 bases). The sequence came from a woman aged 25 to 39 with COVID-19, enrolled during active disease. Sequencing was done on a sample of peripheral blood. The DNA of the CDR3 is TGTGCCTGGAGTCGCAGGGGAGTTGCAAAACTGTTTTTT. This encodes CAWSRRGVAKLFF.